Sequencing of this T cell receptor beta chain was carried out in a study of blood T cell repertoires in COVID-19. Here immunoSEQ multiplex PCR was the method, and the copy in TCRdb shows in-frame clones only, minus some. Of 85,000 to 90,000 clones in the sample, roughly four fifths were seen once. The TCR sequence derives from an elderly woman with acute or convalescent COVID-19. Material for sequencing was peripheral blood.

CDR3 residues: CASRLAGDTGELFF. CDR3 nucleotides: TGTGCCAGCAGACTAGCGGGAGACACCGGGGAGCTGTTTTTT. V gene TRBV6-5 combines with J gene TRBJ2-2; 11 nucleotides align to TRBD2. The ends lost 6 bases at V and 3 bases at J; junction bases unmatched: 0. Germline V gives CDR1 MNHEY, CDR2 SVGAGI. CDR3 length equals 14 residues.